This is a list of T cell receptor beta chains from one sample in a study of neurological immune-mediated disorders. TCRdb ran MiXCR on the 5' RACE reads and lists one entry per CDR3 protein. The data show 10,000 to 12,000 distinct CDR3 sequences, 20% to 25% seen once. Input material: CD8+ T cells from blood. Receptors originate from a woman aged 35 to 49 with multiple sclerosis. CDR3s include the opening cysteine and the closing phenylalanine or tryptophan. A D gene is named only where the DNA matches it firmly. Not all rows give a size; the values are once, few, many and, for expanded clones, a class.

V gene: TRBV5-1; clone size: medium-sized; J gene: TRBJ2-4; D gene: .; CDR3 DNA: TGCGCCAGCAGGGCAGATCACATTCAGTACTTC; CDR3 protein: CASRADHIQYF
V gene: TRBV5-1; clone size: few; J gene: TRBJ1-3; D gene: .; CDR3 DNA: TGCGCCAGCAGCGGTCTTGAGAACACCATATATTTT; CDR3 protein: CASSGLENTIYF
V gene: TRBV5-1; clone size: many; J gene: TRBJ1-1; D gene: TRBD1; CDR3 DNA: TGCGCCAGCAGCTGGAGGGGGCAGGACACTGAAGCTTTCTTT; CDR3 protein: CASSWRGQDTEAFF
V gene: TRBV29-1; clone size: medium-sized; J gene: TRBJ1-1; D gene: .; CDR3 DNA: TGCAGCGTTGAAGAGGGAGCTAACACTGAAGCTTTCTTT; CDR3 protein: CSVEEGANTEAFF
V gene: TRBV6-6; clone size: many; J gene: TRBJ1-5; D gene: .; CDR3 DNA: TGTGCCAGCAGTTACTTGGACAGTAATCAGCCCCAGCATTTT; CDR3 protein: CASSYLDSNQPQHF
V gene: TRBV1; clone size: few; J gene: TRBJ2-7; D gene: .; CDR3 DNA: TGCACCAGCAGCAGAACCGGGACCCTGGTTTACGAGCAGTACTTC; CDR3 protein: CTSSRTGTLVYEQYF
V gene: TRBV4-1; clone size: medium-sized; J gene: TRBJ2-7; D gene: .; CDR3 DNA: TGCGCCAGCAGCCAAGCCACAGGGTATAACGAGCAGTACTTC; CDR3 protein: CASSQATGYNEQYF
V gene: TRBV20-1; clone size: .; J gene: TRBJ1-3; D gene: .; CDR3 DNA: TGCAGTGCTAGAGATCCCTTACAGGCCCGCGTTGGAAACACCATATATTTT; CDR3 protein: CSARDPLQARVGNTIYF
V gene: TRBV29-1; clone size: .; J gene: TRBJ2-7; D gene: .; CDR3 DNA: TGCAGCGTTTCGATCTACGAGCAGTACTTC; CDR3 protein: CSVSIYEQYF
V gene: TRBV5-6; clone size: many; J gene: TRBJ1-1; D gene: .; CDR3 DNA: TGTGCCAGCAGCGAGAGGTGGACTGAAGCTTTCTTT; CDR3 protein: CASSERWTEAFF
V gene: TRBV10-3; clone size: few; J gene: TRBJ2-7; D gene: .; CDR3 DNA: TGTGCCATCAGTGATAGTATTGACGTGGTATCTGAGGAGCAGTACTTC; CDR3 protein: CAISDSIDVVSEEQYF
V gene: TRBV5-5; clone size: .; J gene: TRBJ2-3; D gene: .; CDR3 DNA: TGTGCCAGCAGACGAGGAGGGGGGAGCACAGATACGCAGTATTTT; CDR3 protein: CASRRGGGSTDTQYF
V gene: TRBV20-1; clone size: .; J gene: TRBJ2-1; D gene: .; CDR3 DNA: TGCAGTGCTAGAGGACTAGAATACAATGAGCAGTTC; CDR3 protein: CSARGLEYNEQF
V gene: TRBV9; clone size: many; J gene: TRBJ2-3; D gene: TRBD2; CDR3 DNA: TGTGCCAGCAGCGTATCTCTAGCGGACGCAGGAGATACGCAGTATTTT; CDR3 protein: CASSVSLADAGDTQYF
V gene: TRBV9; clone size: many; J gene: TRBJ1-1; D gene: TRBD1; CDR3 DNA: TGTGCCAGCAGCCCCCCAGGGGGGACAGGGAACACTGAAGCTTTCTTT; CDR3 protein: CASSPPGGTGNTEAFF
V gene: TRBV20-1; clone size: many; J gene: TRBJ2-7; D gene: .; CDR3 DNA: TGCAGTGCTAGTTGGGGGGGGGCCCCCGAGCAGTACTTC; CDR3 protein: CSASWGGAPEQYF
V gene: TRBV20-1; clone size: many; J gene: TRBJ2-1; D gene: .; CDR3 DNA: TGCAGTGCTAGAGACCTGCGGGGCAATGAGCAGTTCTTC; CDR3 protein: CSARDLRGNEQFF
V gene: TRBV24-1; clone size: many; J gene: TRBJ1-5; D gene: .; CDR3 DNA: TGTGCCAATGCAAAGGGGTGGCCCCAGCATTTT; CDR3 protein: CANAKGWPQHF
V gene: TRBV29-1; clone size: many; J gene: TRBJ2-3; D gene: .; CDR3 DNA: TGCAGCGTTGAAGCGGGGACGGGGGTAACGCAGTATTTT; CDR3 protein: CSVEAGTGVTQYF
V gene: TRBV5-1; clone size: .; J gene: TRBJ2-5; D gene: TRBD1; CDR3 DNA: TGCGCCAGCAGCTTGAAGGGACAGCCACAACAAGAGACCCAGTACTTC; CDR3 protein: CASSLKGQPQQETQYF
V gene: TRBV5-5; clone size: medium-sized; J gene: TRBJ1-2; D gene: .; CDR3 DNA: TGTGCCAGCAGTCAAAATTACTATGGCTACACCTTC; CDR3 protein: CASSQNYYGYTF
V gene: TRBV6-5; clone size: many; J gene: TRBJ1-2; D gene: .; CDR3 DNA: TGTGCCAGCAGTTACGGGGCGGAGCACTATGGCTACACCTTC; CDR3 protein: CASSYGAEHYGYTF
V gene: TRBV3-1; clone size: medium-sized; J gene: TRBJ1-1; D gene: .; CDR3 DNA: TGTGCCAGCAGCCACGGTCAGTCAGAAGCTTTCTTT; CDR3 protein: CASSHGQSEAFF
V gene: TRBV6-5; clone size: many; J gene: TRBJ1-1; D gene: .; CDR3 DNA: TGTGCCAGCAGTTTATACCTTGGGAAGCTTGAAGCTTTCTTT; CDR3 protein: CASSLYLGKLEAFF
V gene: TRBV5-1; clone size: many; J gene: TRBJ1-5; D gene: .; CDR3 DNA: TGCGCCAGCAGCTTGGCTGGGGGGAGCAATCAGCCCCAGCATTTT; CDR3 protein: CASSLAGGSNQPQHF
V gene: TRBV5-6; clone size: many; J gene: TRBJ1-1; D gene: .; CDR3 DNA: TGTGCCAGCAGCTTGGGGCTGGGGAACACTGAAGCTTTCTTT; CDR3 protein: CASSLGLGNTEAFF
V gene: TRBV25-1; clone size: many; J gene: TRBJ1-5; D gene: .; CDR3 DNA: TGTGCCAGCAGCGGATCGGGGCCCCAGCATTTT; CDR3 protein: CASSGSGPQHF
V gene: TRBV20-1; clone size: many; J gene: TRBJ2-1; D gene: .; CDR3 DNA: TGCAGTGCTCCCGGACCAACCCATTACAATGAGCAGTTCTTC; CDR3 protein: CSAPGPTHYNEQFF
V gene: TRBV5-1; clone size: few; J gene: TRBJ2-7; D gene: .; CDR3 DNA: TGCGCCAGCGCCACCGGGACCCCCTACGAGCAGTACTTC; CDR3 protein: CASATGTPYEQYF
V gene: TRBV11-1; clone size: medium-sized; J gene: TRBJ2-3; D gene: .; CDR3 DNA: TGTGCCAGCAGCTTAAACCGACTGAGCACAGATACGCAGTATTTT; CDR3 protein: CASSLNRLSTDTQYF
V gene: TRBV5-1; clone size: many; J gene: TRBJ2-1; D gene: TRBD2; CDR3 DNA: TGCGCCAGCAGCCAGGACCGGGAGGGTAATGAGCAGTTCTTC; CDR3 protein: CASSQDREGNEQFF
V gene: TRBV6-1; clone size: .; J gene: TRBJ1-5; D gene: .; CDR3 DNA: TGTGCCAGCAGTTTCAGATCAGGGCTTAATCAGCCCCAGCATTTT; CDR3 protein: CASSFRSGLNQPQHF
V gene: TRBV29-1; clone size: medium-sized; J gene: TRBJ2-5; D gene: .; CDR3 DNA: TGCAGCTACAGGGCGCAACAGACCCAGTACTTC; CDR3 protein: CSYRAQQTQYF
V gene: TRBV4-1; clone size: large; J gene: TRBJ1-5; D gene: .; CDR3 DNA: TGCGCCAGCAGCTTAACCGTGGAGGGCAATCAGCCCCAGCATTTT; CDR3 protein: CASSLTVEGNQPQHF
V gene: TRBV6-1; clone size: .; J gene: TRBJ2-7; D gene: TRBD1; CDR3 DNA: TGTGCCAGCAGGACAGGGGGTAACGAGCAGTACTTC; CDR3 protein: CASRTGGNEQYF
V gene: TRBV9; clone size: medium-sized; J gene: TRBJ2-1; D gene: TRBD2; CDR3 DNA: TGTGCCAGCAGCCCAGTTAGCGGGGCTAACAATGAGCAGTTCTTC; CDR3 protein: CASSPVSGANNEQFF
V gene: TRBV7-3; clone size: many; J gene: TRBJ2-3; D gene: TRBD2; CDR3 DNA: TGTGCCAGCAGCCCTAGCGGGGGGAATTCAGATACGCAGTATTTT; CDR3 protein: CASSPSGGNSDTQYF
V gene: TRBV10-3; clone size: many; J gene: TRBJ2-2; D gene: TRBD1; CDR3 DNA: TGTGCCATGGAAGGACAGGGGAACACCGGGGAGCTGTTTTTT; CDR3 protein: CAMEGQGNTGELFF
V gene: TRBV3-1; clone size: few; J gene: TRBJ1-2; D gene: .; CDR3 DNA: TGTGCCAGCAGCCAAGATCAGGGTAACTATGGCTACACCTTC; CDR3 protein: CASSQDQGNYGYTF
V gene: TRBV5-1; clone size: many; J gene: TRBJ2-1; D gene: TRBD2; CDR3 DNA: TGCGCCAGCAGTGTGGGCCCGGGGGGCAATGAGCAGTTCTTC; CDR3 protein: CASSVGPGGNEQFF
V gene: TRBV15; clone size: many; J gene: TRBJ1-1; D gene: TRBD1; CDR3 DNA: TGTGCCACCAGCAGAGATCAATCGGTACAGGGGTCTGAAGCTTTCTTT; CDR3 protein: CATSRDQSVQGSEAFF
V gene: TRBV7-9; clone size: many; J gene: TRBJ2-1; D gene: .; CDR3 DNA: TGTGCCAGCAGCTTAGAAGGGTTCCATGAGCAGTTCTTC; CDR3 protein: CASSLEGFHEQFF
V gene: TRBV6-5; clone size: many; J gene: TRBJ2-5; D gene: .; CDR3 DNA: TGTGCCAGCAGTTACGGGCCCGGTGGCAGGCAAGAGACCCAGTACTTC; CDR3 protein: CASSYGPGGRQETQYF
V gene: TRBV7-3; clone size: medium-sized; J gene: TRBJ2-1; D gene: TRBD2; CDR3 DNA: TGTGCCAGCAGCTTAAAAACCCCCGGGGGGGTAACCTACAATGAGCAGTTCTTC; CDR3 protein: CASSLKTPGGVTYNEQFF
V gene: TRBV20-1; clone size: .; J gene: TRBJ2-1; D gene: .; CDR3 DNA: TGCAGTGCTAGGAGGGGGGCTGAGGCTGGTGAGCAGTTCTTC; CDR3 protein: CSARRGAEAGEQFF
V gene: TRBV6-1; clone size: few; J gene: TRBJ2-7; D gene: TRBD1; CDR3 DNA: TGTGCCAGCAGCGGTCCGGGGACAGTAGACGAGCAGTACTTC; CDR3 protein: CASSGPGTVDEQYF
V gene: TRBV9; clone size: many; J gene: TRBJ2-1; D gene: TRBD2; CDR3 DNA: TGTGCCAGCAGCGCCAGCGGGGGGCCCCGGAATGAGCAGTTCTTC; CDR3 protein: CASSASGGPRNEQFF
V gene: TRBV11-2; clone size: many; J gene: TRBJ2-1; D gene: .; CDR3 DNA: TGTGCCAGCACCATTGGTGGGCCCCCCAATGAGCAGTTCTTC; CDR3 protein: CASTIGGPPNEQFF
V gene: TRBV13; clone size: .; J gene: TRBJ2-7; D gene: TRBD1; CDR3 DNA: TGTGCCAGCAGCTTACGGACAGGGCTGGGGGAGCAGTACTTC; CDR3 protein: CASSLRTGLGEQYF
V gene: TRBV14; clone size: few; J gene: TRBJ2-1; D gene: .; CDR3 DNA: TGTGCCAGCAGCCTTGTATCGAGCTCCTACAATGAGCAGTTCTTC; CDR3 protein: CASSLVSSSYNEQFF
V gene: TRBV29-1; clone size: .; J gene: TRBJ2-7; D gene: TRBD1; CDR3 DNA: TGCAGCGCCCAGGGACAGGGAGCTACGCCGCAGTACTTC; CDR3 protein: CSAQGQGATPQYF
V gene: TRBV13; clone size: .; J gene: TRBJ2-1; D gene: .; CDR3 DNA: TGTGCCAGCAGCTCCCTGACTAGTCGCCCGGAGCAGTTCTTC; CDR3 protein: CASSSLTSRPEQFF
V gene: TRBV9; clone size: .; J gene: TRBJ2-1; D gene: .; CDR3 DNA: TGTGCCAGCAGCGTGGGAAGAGACTACAATGAGCAGTTCTTC; CDR3 protein: CASSVGRDYNEQFF
V gene: TRBV5-6; clone size: .; J gene: TRBJ2-3; D gene: TRBD2; CDR3 DNA: TGTGCCAGCAGCCTTATAGCGGGAGTAAAAGATACGCAGTATTTT; CDR3 protein: CASSLIAGVKDTQYF
V gene: TRBV3-1; clone size: .; J gene: TRBJ2-4; D gene: TRBD1; CDR3 DNA: TGTGCCAGCAGCCACTTGGGACAGGGGCGAAACATTCAGTACTTC; CDR3 protein: CASSHLGQGRNIQYF